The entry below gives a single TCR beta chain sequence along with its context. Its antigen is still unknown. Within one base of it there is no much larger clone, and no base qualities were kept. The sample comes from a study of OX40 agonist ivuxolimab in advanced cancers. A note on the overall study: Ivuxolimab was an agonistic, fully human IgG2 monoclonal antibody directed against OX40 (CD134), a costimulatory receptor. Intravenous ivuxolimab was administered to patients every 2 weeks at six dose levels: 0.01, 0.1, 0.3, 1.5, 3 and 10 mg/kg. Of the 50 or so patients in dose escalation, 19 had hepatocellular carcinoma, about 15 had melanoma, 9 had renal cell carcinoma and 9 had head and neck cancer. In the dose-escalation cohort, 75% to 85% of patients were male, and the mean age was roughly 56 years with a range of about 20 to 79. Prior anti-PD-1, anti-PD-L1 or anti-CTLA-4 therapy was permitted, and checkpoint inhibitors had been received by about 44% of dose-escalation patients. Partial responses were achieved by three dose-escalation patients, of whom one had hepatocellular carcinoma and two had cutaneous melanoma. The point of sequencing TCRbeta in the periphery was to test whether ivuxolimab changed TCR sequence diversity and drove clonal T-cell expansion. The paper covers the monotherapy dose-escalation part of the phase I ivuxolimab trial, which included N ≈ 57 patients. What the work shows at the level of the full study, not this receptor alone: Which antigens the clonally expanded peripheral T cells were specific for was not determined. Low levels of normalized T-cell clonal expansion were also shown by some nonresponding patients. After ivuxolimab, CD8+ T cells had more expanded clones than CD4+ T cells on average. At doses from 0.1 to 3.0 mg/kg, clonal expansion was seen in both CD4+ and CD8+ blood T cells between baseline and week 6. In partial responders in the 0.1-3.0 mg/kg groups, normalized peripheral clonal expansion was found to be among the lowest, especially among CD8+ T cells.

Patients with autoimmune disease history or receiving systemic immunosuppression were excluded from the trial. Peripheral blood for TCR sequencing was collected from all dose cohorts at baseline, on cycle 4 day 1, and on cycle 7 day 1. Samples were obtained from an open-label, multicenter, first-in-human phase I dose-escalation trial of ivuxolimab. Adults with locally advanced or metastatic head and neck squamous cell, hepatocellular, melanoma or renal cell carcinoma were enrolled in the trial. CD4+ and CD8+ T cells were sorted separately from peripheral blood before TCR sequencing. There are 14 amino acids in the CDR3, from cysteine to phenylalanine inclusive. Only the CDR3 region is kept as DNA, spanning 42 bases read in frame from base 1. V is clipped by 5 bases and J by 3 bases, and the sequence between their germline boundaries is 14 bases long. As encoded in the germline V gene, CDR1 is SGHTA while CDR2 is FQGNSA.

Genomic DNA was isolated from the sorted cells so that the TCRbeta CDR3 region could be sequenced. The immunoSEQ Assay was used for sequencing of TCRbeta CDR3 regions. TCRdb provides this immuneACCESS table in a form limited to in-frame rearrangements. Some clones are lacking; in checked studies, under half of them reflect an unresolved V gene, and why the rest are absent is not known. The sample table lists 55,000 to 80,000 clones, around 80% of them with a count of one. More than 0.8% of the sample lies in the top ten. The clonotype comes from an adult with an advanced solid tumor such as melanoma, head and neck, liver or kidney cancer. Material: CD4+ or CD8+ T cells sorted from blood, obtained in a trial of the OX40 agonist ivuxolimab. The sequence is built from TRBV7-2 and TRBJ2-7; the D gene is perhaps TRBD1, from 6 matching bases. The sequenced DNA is TGTGCCAGCAGCGCAATGAAGGGGGACTACGAGCAGTACTTC. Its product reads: CASSAMKGDYEQYF.